This T cell receptor beta chain came from a study of T cell repertoires in cytomegalovirus infection. Study-level information: Public TCR beta signatures marked donors with CMV infection and the matching HLA. Study results and limitations: Dominating the ex vivo response were TCR beta clonotypes that were CMV-specific and HLA-C-restricted. Cumulative frequency (of public TCR beta family members) identified carriers of CMV plus the relevant HLA.

CDR3 length equals 14 residues. Trimming at V came to 4 bases and at J to 2 bases, leaving 5 bases not matched to a gene. CDR1 is MNHNS and CDR2 is SASEGT in the germline V gene. This clonotype was detected only a few times. Its antigen is not known. TCRdb itself ran the reads through MiXCR, one entry per CDR3 protein. Of approximately 1,000,000 distinct CDR3 sequences in the sample, roughly 30% are singletons; the top ten hold 10% to 15%. This rearrangement joins TRBV6-1 to TRBJ2-7, with 7 bases lining up with TRBD1. The sequencing here drew on cultured CD8+ T cells from PBMCs, taken from culture after CMV antigen stimulation. This TCR derives from a human donor in good health (CMV status not recorded). Some clones in this sample may be carry-over from other donors' samples. CDR3 in DNA: TGTGCCAGCAGTGGGTCAGGGGGAACCTACGAGCAGTACGTC. It codes for CASSGSGGTYEQYV.